This T cell receptor beta chain was captured in a study of radiation and T cells in renal cell carcinoma. The study, taken as a whole, reports: From baseline, blood top tumor clonotypes peaked at 2 weeks post-radiation. Without pretreatment biopsies, baseline tumor clonotype presence was undetermined.

Profiled with immunoSEQ multiplex PCR; TCRdb holds only in-frame clones, not every one. This table holds 75,000 to 95,000 clones, 70% to 90% found once. Details on this clone: No antigen is known for it.

This CDR3 comprises 14 residues. CDR1 is SGDLS, CDR2 YYNGEE, per germline. Trimming took off 4 bases at V and 0 bases at J, with 8 bases between the two ends. Specified time point: blood 4 weeks post-SBRT, at nephrectomy. As to treatment: 15 Gy SBRT to primary tumor, nephrectomy 4 weeks later. This renal cell carcinoma was of the clear cell type. This clonotype was sampled from a man in his forties or fifties with renal cell carcinoma. Sequenced here: blood, sampled from a patient whose treatment included radiotherapy and nephrectomy. This rearrangement joins TRBV9 to TRBJ1-3; D is unresolved. The CDR3 is CASSPYRSGNTIYF. DNA for the CDR3: TGTGCCAGCAGCCCCTACCGCTCTGGAAACACCATATATTTT. The full variable domain, its missing parts supplied by reference TRBV9 and TRBJ1-3, is DSGVTQTPKHLITATGQRVTLRCSPRSGDLSVYWYQQSLDQGLQFLIQYYNGEERAKGNILERFSAQQFPDLHSELNLSSLELGDSALYFCASSPYRSGNTIYFGEGSWLTVV.